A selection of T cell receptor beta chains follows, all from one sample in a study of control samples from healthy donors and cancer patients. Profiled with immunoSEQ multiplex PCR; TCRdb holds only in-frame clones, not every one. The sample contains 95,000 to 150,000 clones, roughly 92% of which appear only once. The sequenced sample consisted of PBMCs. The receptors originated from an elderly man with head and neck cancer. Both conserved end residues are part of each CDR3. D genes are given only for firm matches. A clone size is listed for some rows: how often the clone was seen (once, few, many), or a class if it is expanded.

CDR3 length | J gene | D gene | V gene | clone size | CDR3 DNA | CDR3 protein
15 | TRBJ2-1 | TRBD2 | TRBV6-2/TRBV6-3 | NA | TGTGCCAGCAGCCCTAGCGGGAGCCGATACAATGAGCAGTTCTTC | CASSPSGSRYNEQFF
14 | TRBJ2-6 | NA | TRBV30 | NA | TGTGCCTGGAGACAGGGCGCTGGGGCCAACGTCCTGACTTTC | CAWRQGAGANVLTF
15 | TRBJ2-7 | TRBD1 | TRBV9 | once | TGTGCCAGCAGCGGGACCGGGACAGGGGTCTCCGAGCAGTACTTC | CASSGTGTGVSEQYF
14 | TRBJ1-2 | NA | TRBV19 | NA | TGTGCCAGTAGTGAAGCCGGGCCTGCATATGGCTACACCTTC | CASSEAGPAYGYTF
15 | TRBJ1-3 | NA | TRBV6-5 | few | TGTGCCAGCAGTTCCGGTGGTCTAGGGGAAGGCACCATATATTTT | CASSSGGLGEGTIYF
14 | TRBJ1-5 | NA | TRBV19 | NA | TGTGCCAGTAGTATGTCGAGGAGGAATCAGCCCCAGCATTTT | CASSMSRRNQPQHF
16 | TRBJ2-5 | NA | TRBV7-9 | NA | TGTGCCAGCAGCTTGCGGGGTTCTCGGGTACAAGAGACCCAGTACTTC | CASSLRGSRVQETQYF
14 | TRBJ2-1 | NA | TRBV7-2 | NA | TGTGCCAGCAGCTTAGGGAGGAAGCAGGGAGGGCAGTTCTTC | CASSLGRKQGGQFF
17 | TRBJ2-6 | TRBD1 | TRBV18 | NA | TGTGCCAGCTCCCGTGGGACAGGGCCGTCTGGGGCCAACGTCCTGACTTTC | CASSRGTGPSGANVLTF
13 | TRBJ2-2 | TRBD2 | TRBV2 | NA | TGTGCCAGCGGACTAGCGGGGACCGGGGAGCTGTTTTTT | CASGLAGTGELFF
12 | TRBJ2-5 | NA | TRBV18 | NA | TGTGCCAGCTCAGCGGCACAAGAGACCCAGTACTTC | CASSAAQETQYF
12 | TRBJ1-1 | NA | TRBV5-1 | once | TGCGCCAGCGGTGATGCAAACACTGAAGCTTTCTTT | CASGDANTEAFF
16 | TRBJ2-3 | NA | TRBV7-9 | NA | TGTGCCAGCACTTCAGGAGCCCTCGTTAGCACAGATACGCAGTATTTT | CASTSGALVSTDTQYF
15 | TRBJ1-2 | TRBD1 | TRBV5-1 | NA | TGCGCCAGCAGCGCCTGGACAGGGCCGAACTATGGCTACACCTTC | CASSAWTGPNYGYTF
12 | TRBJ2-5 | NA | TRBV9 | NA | TGTGCCAGCAGCACCACCGGGGGAACCCAGTACTTC | CASSTTGGTQYF
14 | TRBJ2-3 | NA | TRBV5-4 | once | TGTGCCAGCAGCTTGAGGAGTTATACAGATACGCAGTATTTT | CASSLRSYTDTQYF
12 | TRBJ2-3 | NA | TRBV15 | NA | TGTGCCACCAGCAGAGATACAGATACGCAGTATTTT | CATSRDTDTQYF
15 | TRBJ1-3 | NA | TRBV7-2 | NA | TGTGCCAGCAGCCCCCAAGCTGGGTCTGGAAACACCATATATTTT | CASSPQAGSGNTIYF
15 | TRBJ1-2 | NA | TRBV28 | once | TGTGCCAGCAGTTCACCCCAGGGCCTGAACTATGGCTACACCTTC | CASSSPQGLNYGYTF
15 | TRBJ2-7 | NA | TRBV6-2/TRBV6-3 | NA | TGTGCCAGCAGTCTTACCCACGGCGTCTCCTACGAGCAGTACTTC | CASSLTHGVSYEQYF
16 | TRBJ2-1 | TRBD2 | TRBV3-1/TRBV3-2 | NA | TGTGCCAGCAGCCAACAACCAAGGGGAACTAGCGGGCAACAGTTCTTC | CASSQQPRGTSGQQFF
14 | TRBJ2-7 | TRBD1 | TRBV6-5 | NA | TGTGCCAGCAGTTTCCGGGACAGGGCCTACGAGCAGTACTTC | CASSFRDRAYEQYF
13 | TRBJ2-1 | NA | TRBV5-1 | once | TGCGCCAGCAGCTCCCCGGGCTACAATGAGCAGTTCTTC | CASSSPGYNEQFF
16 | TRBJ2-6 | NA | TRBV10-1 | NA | TGCGCCAGCAGTGATGGGCGGCTCTCTGGGGCCAACGTCCTGACTTTC | CASSDGRLSGANVLTF
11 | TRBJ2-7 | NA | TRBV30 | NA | TGTGCCTGGAGTCGCGACCACGAGCAGTACTTC | CAWSRDHEQYF
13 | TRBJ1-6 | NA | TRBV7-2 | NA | TGTGCCAGCAGCTTTGTCTCTAATTCACCCCTCCACTTT | CASSFVSNSPLHF
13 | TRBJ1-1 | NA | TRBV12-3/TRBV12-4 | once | TGTGCCAGCAGTTTCGGGGCGAACACTGAAGCTTTCTTT | CASSFGANTEAFF
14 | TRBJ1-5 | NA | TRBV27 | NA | TGTGCCAGCAGTTCCGGGGGGAGCAATCAGCCCCAGCATTTT | CASSSGGSNQPQHF
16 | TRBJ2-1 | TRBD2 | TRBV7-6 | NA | TGTGCCAGCAGCTCCGATTGGGCGGGGGGGAACGGTGAGCAGTTCTTC | CASSSDWAGGNGEQFF
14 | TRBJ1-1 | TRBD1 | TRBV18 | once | TGTGCCAGCTCACCCGGGACAGGGAGCGCTGAAGCTTTCTTT | CASSPGTGSAEAFF
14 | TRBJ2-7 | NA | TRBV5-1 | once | TGCGCCAGCAGCTTGGCCCCGGAGGTTTACGAGCAGTACTTC | CASSLAPEVYEQYF
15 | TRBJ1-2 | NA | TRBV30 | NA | TGTGCCTGGAGTGTAGCAGGACAGCTTTACTATGGCTACACCTTC | CAWSVAGQLYYGYTF
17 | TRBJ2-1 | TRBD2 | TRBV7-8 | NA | TGTGCCAGCAGCTTAGAACTAGCGGGGCCCCTGGGTGATGAGCAGTTCTTC | CASSLELAGPLGDEQFF
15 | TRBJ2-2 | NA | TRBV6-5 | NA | TGTGCCACAGGCCCCGGCGGGCATCGTAGCGGGGAGCTGTTTTTT | CATGPGGHRSGELFF
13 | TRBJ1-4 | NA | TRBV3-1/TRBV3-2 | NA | TGTGCCAGCAGTCTTCGGGACGGTGAAAAACTGTTTTTT | CASSLRDGEKLFF
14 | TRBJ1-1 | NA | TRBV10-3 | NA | TGTGCCATCAGTGAACGACAGACCAACACTGAAGCTTTCTTT | CAISERQTNTEAFF
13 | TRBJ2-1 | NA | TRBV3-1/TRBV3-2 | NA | TGTGCCAGCAGCCCCGGGACCTTAAATGAGCAGTTCTTC | CASSPGTLNEQFF
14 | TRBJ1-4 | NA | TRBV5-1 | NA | TGCGCCAGCAGCTTTGGTGTGTCGGATGAAAAACTGTTTTTT | CASSFGVSDEKLFF
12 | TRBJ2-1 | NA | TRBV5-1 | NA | TGCGCCAGCAGCTTGGATGGGAGTGAGCAGTTCTTC | CASSLDGSEQFF
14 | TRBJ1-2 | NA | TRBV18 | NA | TGTGCCAGCTCCCCAGGGAGAGCTAACTATGGCTACACCTTC | CASSPGRANYGYTF
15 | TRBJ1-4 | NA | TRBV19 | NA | TGTGCCAGTAGTATCCTAACAGCAACTAATGAAAAACTGTTTTTT | CASSILTATNEKLFF
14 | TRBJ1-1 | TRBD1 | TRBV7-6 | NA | TGTGCCAGCAGTTCCGGGACAGGGAACACTGAAGCTTTCTTT | CASSSGTGNTEAFF
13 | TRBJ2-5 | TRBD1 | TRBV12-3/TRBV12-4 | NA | TGTGCCAGCAGCCAAGGACAGGGGGAGACCCAGTACTTC | CASSQGQGETQYF
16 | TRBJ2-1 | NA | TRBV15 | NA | TGTGCCACCAGCAGAAGAACCACGGGGGCCTACAATGAGCAGTTCTTC | CATSRRTTGAYNEQFF
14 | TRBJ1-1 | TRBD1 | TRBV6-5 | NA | TGTGCCAGCAGACGGGGACAGGTGGTAGCTGAAGCTTTCTTT | CASRRGQVVAEAFF
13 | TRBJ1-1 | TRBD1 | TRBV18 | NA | TGTGCCAGCTCATCTCAGGGGGACACTGAAGCTTTCTTT | CASSSQGDTEAFF
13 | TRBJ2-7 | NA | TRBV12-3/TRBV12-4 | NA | TGTGCCAGCAGTTTAGCGACCCCTTACGAGCAGTACTTC | CASSLATPYEQYF
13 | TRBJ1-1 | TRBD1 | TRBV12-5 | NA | TGTGCTAGTGGTCTAGGGGGCCAGGCTGAAGCTTTCTTT | CASGLGGQAEAFF
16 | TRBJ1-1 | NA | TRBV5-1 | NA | TGCGCCAGCAGCTTGGCCGCGACAACAGGGAACACTGAAGCTTTCTTT | CASSLAATTGNTEAFF
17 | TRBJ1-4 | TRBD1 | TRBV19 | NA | TGTGCCAGTAGTATTCGGACAGGGGGGAGAACTAATGAAAAACTGTTTTTT | CASSIRTGGRTNEKLFF
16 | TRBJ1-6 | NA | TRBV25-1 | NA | TGTGCCAGCATGGAAGGGGTGAGGGGCTGGAATTCACCCCTCCACTTT | CASMEGVRGWNSPLHF
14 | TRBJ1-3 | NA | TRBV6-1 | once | TGTGCCAGCAGTGATTACAGGGCCGGAAACACCATATATTTT | CASSDYRAGNTIYF
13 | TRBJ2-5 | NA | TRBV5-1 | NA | TGCGCCAGCACCAGCGACAGTTCGGAGACCCAGTACTTC | CASTSDSSETQYF